These 26 T cell receptor beta chains share one sample of origin, sequenced in a study of T cells after yellow fever vaccination. TCRdb re-called the 5' RACE reads through MiXCR, storing one row per CDR3 protein. In the table there are some 560,000 distinct CDR3 sequences, roughly 17% of which are singletons. Here the sequenced sample was PBMCs, taken more than 4 days after the first yellow fever vaccination. Receptor source: a man younger than 30 who received the YFV17D yellow fever vaccine.

This clonotype was observed a handful of times. The DNA for the CDR3 is TGTGCCAGCAGCCAATTTGGGGGGAACACTGAAGCTTTCTTT. Its translation: CASSQFGGNTEAFF. V gene TRBV3-1 combines with J gene TRBJ1-1; D may be TRBD1 (5 bases). There are 14 residues in the CDR3. V was shortened by 2 bases and J by 1 base, with 8 bases between the two germline ends. Germline CDR1 and CDR2: LGHDT and YNNKEL (reference sequence).

This clonotype was seen only a few times. The chain is built from TRBV29-1 and TRBJ2-5; 9 nucleotides line up with TRBD2. CDR1 is SQVTM, CDR2 ANQGSEA, per germline. The CDR3 sequence is 16 residues long. The ends lost 4 bases at V and 2 bases at J; junction bases unmatched: 11. The chain's CDR3 is CSVGKVSGGSQETQYF. The CDR3 DNA reads TGCAGCGTTGGAAAAGTTAGCGGGGGCTCTCAAGAGACCCAGTACTTC.

This clonotype has a handful of counts. The J gene is TRBJ2-1, the V gene TRBV20-1; D is undetermined. Deletions cut 1 base from V and 3 bases from J, with 10 bases between. Germline V lookup: CDR1 DFQATT, CDR2 SNEGSKA (reference sequence). The CDR3 loop spans 14 amino acids. CDR3 nucleotides: TGCAGTGCTAGAGTCCTGCTTTACTACAATGAGCAGTTCTTC. Translated, it gives CSARVLLYYNEQFF.

This clonotype was seen only a few times. The V and J genes are TRBV6-5 and TRBJ2-1, with D perhaps being TRBD1 or TRBD2 (7 bases each). Germline CDR1 reads MNHEY; CDR2 reads SVGAGI. This CDR3 contains 16 residues. Deletions cut 4 bases from V and 4 bases from J, with 17 bases between. The CDR3 DNA sequence: TGTGCCAGCAGTTCCGCAGGGGGGGTGAGGTACAATGAGCAGTTCTTC. Its translation: CASSSAGGVRYNEQFF.

The V call is TRBV27, the J call TRBJ1-1; 7 bases are shared with TRBD1. The CDR3 sequence is 16 residues long. V was clipped by 1 base and J by 0 bases; unmatched bases: 5. Germline lookup yields CDR1 MNHEY and CDR2 SMNVEV (reference sequence). CDR3 in amino acids: CASSLFAGQMNTEAFF. CDR3 in DNA: TGTGCCAGCAGTTTATTCGCGGGACAGATGAACACTGAAGCTTTCTTT.

This clonotype appeared many times. The genes are TRBV7-9 and TRBJ1-1; D is uncertain. CDR1 and CDR2 from the germline V gene are SEHNR and FQNEAQ (reference sequence). V was clipped by 6 bases and J by 1 base, with 9 bases between them. The CDR3 runs to 13 residues. The DNA for the CDR3 is TGTGCCAGCAGTTTTGACGAGAACACTGAAGCTTTCTTT. Protein product: CASSFDENTEAFF.

This chain uses TRBV4-1 with TRBJ1-5; D is unresolved. This CDR3 is built from 13 residues. Germline V gives CDR1 MGHRA, CDR2 YSYEKL. V was clipped by 1 base and J by 6 bases, with 7 bases between them. The CDR3 sequence: CASSQGTSQPQHF. The DNA for the CDR3 is TGCGCCAGCAGCCAAGGTACGAGTCAGCCCCAGCATTTT.

This clonotype was counted ten times or more. The chain carries TRBV2 and TRBJ2-1; D is unresolved. Germline V gene sequence: CDR1 SNHLY, CDR2 FYNNEI. This CDR3 comprises 15 residues. Trimming shortened V by 1 base and J by 3 bases, and 10 bases separated the two germline ends. CDR3 sequence reads: CASSEEGIGYNEQFF. CDR3 in DNA: TGTGCCAGCAGTGAAGAAGGGATTGGCTACAATGAGCAGTTCTTC.

The chain carries TRBV20-1 and TRBJ2-5, with 10 bases matching TRBD2. CDR3 length: 14 amino acids. CDR1 and CDR2 (germline): DFQATT, SNEGSKA (reference sequence). V lost 1 base, J lost 2 bases, and 1 base stayed unmatched. The CDR3 loop reads CSARVLAGQETQYF. CDR3 DNA: TGCAGTGCTAGAGTACTAGCGGGACAAGAGACCCAGTACTTC.

This sequence joins TRBV6-7 and TRBJ2-5, with TRBD1 matching over 10 bases. TRBV6-7 is recorded as an ORF, its role being uncertain. V lost 2 bases to trimming and J lost 4 bases; unmatched junction nucleotides: 10. The CDR3 is 17 amino acids. The chain's CDR3 is CASSYGDRDRGGETQYF. CDR3 nucleotide sequence: TGTGCCAGCAGTTACGGGGACCGGGACAGGGGTGGAGAGACCCAGTACTTC.

The DNA for the CDR3 is TGTGCCAGCTCCGCCCGGGTCCTGGATAATAATTCACCCCTCCACTTT. As protein: CASSARVLDNNSPLHF. This chain joins TRBV18 and TRBJ1-6; D unclear. Germline assignment: CDR1 KGHSH and CDR2 LQKENI. This CDR3 region has 16 residues. Trimming cost V 6 bases and J 5 bases, with 17 bases left between them.

This clonotype was observed a handful of times. The chain joins TRBV15 to TRBJ2-3, with 13 positions matching TRBD2. V lost 4 bases to trimming and J lost 2 bases; unmatched junction nucleotides: 6. Looked up from germline, CDR1 is LNHNV and CDR2 is YYDKDF (reference sequence). CDR3 size: 17 residues. CDR3: CATSKAGLAGSTDTQYF. CDR3 coding DNA: TGTGCCACCAGCAAAGCGGGACTAGCGGGGTCCACAGATACGCAGTATTTT.

The table lists this clonotype with a few counts. A much larger clone sits a single nucleotide away, making a read error possible. V is TRBV12-3 or TRBV12-4 and J is TRBJ2-3; no clear D gene. There are 12 residues in the CDR3. V shed 5 bases and J shed 4 bases, with 7 bases lying between them. This chain's CDR3 is CASSPQPDTQYF. The CDR3 DNA is TGTGCCAGCAGTCCCCAGCCAGATACGCAGTATTTT.

This clonotype was seen only a few times. The CDR3 sequence: CASSWSGQLTEAFF. CDR3 nucleotides: TGTGCCAGCAGCTGGTCGGGACAGCTCACTGAAGCTTTCTTT. The chain is built from TRBV5-4 and TRBJ1-1; 7 bases line up with TRBD1. This CDR3 has 14 residues. The V gene's germline CDR1 is SGHNT and CDR2 YYREEE (reference sequence). V was clipped by 3 bases and J by 4 bases; unmatched bases: 6.

This clonotype occurred a few times. This chain joins TRBV5-1 and TRBJ2-3; weak D call: TRBD2 (6 bases). The CDR3 has 16 amino acids. Trimming shortened V by 0 bases and J by 2 bases, and 13 bases separated the two germline ends. The germline V gene has CDR1 SGHRS and CDR2 YFSETQ. In nucleotides, the CDR3 is TGCGCCAGCAGCTTGGGTACGGGGGTGTTCACAGATACGCAGTATTTT. Amino acids: CASSLGTGVFTDTQYF. Full variable domain (outside the CDR3, taken from reference TRBV5-1 and TRBJ2-3): KAGVTQTPRYLIKTRGQQVTLSCSPISGHRSVSWYQQTPGQGLQFLFEYFSETQRNKGNFPGRFSGRQFSNSRSEMNVSTLELGDSALYLCASSLGTGVFTDTQYFGPGTRLTVL.

The chain uses TRBV12-3 or TRBV12-4 and TRBJ1-1; 10 nucleotides align to TRBD1. The J segment lost 0 bases and the V segment lost 6 bases, leaving 7 bases of the junction unmatched. The CDR3 consists of 16 residues. The CDR3, as DNA: TGTGCCAGCAGCAGTCCCGGGACAGGGGTGAACACTGAAGCTTTCTTT. Translated, it gives CASSSPGTGVNTEAFF.

A note on this clonotype: The junction differs from germline at one of its ends, possibly a read error. In DNA, the CDR3 is TGTGCCAGCAGCTTATACAGGGACCAGAACACTGAAGCTTTTTTT. Protein product: CASSLYRDQNTEAFF. J is TRBJ1-1 and V is TRBV11-1; TRBD1 is a possible D gene (6 bases). This CDR3 comprises 15 residues. From germline, CDR1 is SGHAT and CDR2 FQDESV (reference sequence).

This clonotype was seen a few times. DNA of the CDR3: TGCAGTGCGCATACAGGGAATTCTGGCAATCAGCCCCAGCATTTT. It encodes CSAHTGNSGNQPQHF. The chain is built from TRBV20-1 and TRBJ1-5, with D maybe TRBD1 (6 bases). V was cut by 6 bases and J by 2 bases, with 17 bases left in between. The CDR3 consists of 15 residues. Germline CDR1 and CDR2: DFQATT and SNEGSKA (reference sequence).

This chain joins TRBV7-8 and TRBJ2-3, with D tentatively TRBD2 (6 bases). Germline lookup yields CDR1 SGHVS and CDR2 FQNEAQ. V lost 5 bases and J lost 4, with 25 bases in between. This CDR3 comprises 18 residues. In nucleotides, the CDR3 is TGTGCCAGCAGCCGCGGGACGGCCATAAGCCCCCGGCCAGATACGCAGTATTTT. Translation gives CASSRGTAISPRPDTQYF. Using reference TRBV7-8 and TRBJ2-3 for the parts outside the CDR3, the full variable domain is GAGVSQSPRYKVAKRGQDVALRCDPISGHVSLFWYQQALGQGPEFLTYFQNEAQLDKSGLPSDRFFAERPEGSVSTLKIQRTQQEDSAVYLCASSRGTAISPRPDTQYFGPGTRLTVL.

This clonotype was recorded a few times. The J gene is TRBJ2-2, the V gene TRBV20-1; D unresolved. Per the germline V gene, CDR1 is DFQATT and CDR2 is SNEGSKA (reference sequence). The CDR3 loop spans 15 amino acids. V gave up 2 bases and J gave up 2 bases, with 12 bases separating them. CDR3 in amino acids: CSARHIRLNTGELFF. Here the CDR3 DNA reads TGCAGTGCTAGACATATTAGGTTAAACACCGGGGAGCTGTTTTTT.

This clonotype was counted between two and nine times. V usage is TRBV20-1 and J usage is TRBJ2-5; D is unresolved. From germline, CDR1 is DFQATT and CDR2 SNEGSKA (reference sequence). The CDR3 extends over 10 amino acids. V gave up 3 bases and J gave up 5 bases, with 4 bases separating them. The CDR3: CSASVETQYF. CDR3 bases: TGCAGTGCTAGTGTGGAGACCCAGTACTTC.

The chain joins TRBV18 to TRBJ2-1, with 7 bases aligning to TRBD2. Germline CDR1 and CDR2: KGHSH and LQKENI. The CDR3 is 14 amino acids. Trimming took 4 bases from V and 2 from J; bases not matched to a gene: 2. The CDR3 loop is CASSREGPYNEQFF. CDR3 nucleotides: TGTGCCAGCTCACGGGAGGGGCCCTACAATGAGCAGTTCTTC.

The chain carries TRBV2 and TRBJ1-1; unclear D gene. CDR3 size: 13 residues. Germline lookup yields CDR1 SNHLY and CDR2 FYNNEI. Trimming stripped 5 bases from V and 1 base from J, with 8 bases between. The CDR3 region is CASSSYRNTEAFF. DNA for the CDR3: TGTGCCAGCAGTTCATATAGGAACACTGAAGCTTTCTTT.

This chain joins TRBV9 and TRBJ1-1; TRBD1 might be the D (6 bases). The V gene lost 2 bases and the J gene lost 0 bases, with 11 bases spanning the gap. The germline CDR1 and CDR2 sequences are SGDLS and YYNGEE. This CDR3 region has 15 residues. CDR3 DNA sequence: TGTGCCAGCAGCGTTTGGACAGACATGAACACTGAAGCTTTCTTT. This encodes CASSVWTDMNTEAFF.

This clonotype has ten or more counts. The chain recombines TRBV25-1 with TRBJ2-5; TRBD2 might be the D (6 bases). The J call is in doubt because the DNA end fits TRBJ2-1 better. This CDR3 region has 15 residues. The V gene's germline CDR1 is MGHDK and CDR2 SYGVNS. DNA of the CDR3: TGTGCCAGCAGTGCCCGGGGTGGGTCGGGGGAGACCCAGTTCTTC. Translated: CASSARGGSGETQFF.

This clonotype was observed at least ten times. The chain uses TRBV5-1 and TRBJ2-1; D possibly corresponds to TRBD2 (5 bases). Germline V gene data show CDR1 as SGHRS and CDR2 as YFSETQ. The CDR3 is 14 amino acids. The V end was cut by 1 base, the J end by 6 bases, with 11 bases between. CDR3 DNA: TGCGCCAGCAGCTTGCTAGCTACGAGCAATGAGCAGTTCTTC. Translated: CASSLLATSNEQFF.